The next 5 T cell receptor beta chains were all read from a single sample in a study of blood T cell repertoires in COVID-19. Here immunoSEQ multiplex PCR was the method, and the copy in TCRdb shows in-frame clones only, minus some. The table has some 21,000 clones, almost 85% seen once. Source material: peripheral blood. All receptors derive from a man aged 40-49 years with acute or convalescent COVID-19.

This clone was found once. The chain recombines TRBV20-1 with TRBJ2-2; the match to TRBD1 covers 8 bases. Germline V gene data show CDR1 as DFQATT and CDR2 as SNEGSKA (reference sequence). The ends lost 3 bases at V and 1 base at J; junction bases unmatched: 7. This CDR3 is built from 16 residues. CDR3 loop: CSASRTGSENTGELFF. In nucleotides, the CDR3 is TGCAGTGCTAGTCGGACAGGGTCGGAGAACACCGGGGAGCTGTTTTTT.

This clone was picked up a small number of times. V and J are TRBV28 and TRBJ1-5; no clear D gene. This CDR3 has 14 residues. Trimming stripped 6 bases from V and 4 bases from J, with 13 bases between. Germline CDR1 MDHEN, CDR2 SYDVKM. CDR3 sequence: CASRQRTGNQPQHF. CDR3 nucleotides: TGTGCCAGCAGACAACGGACGGGAAATCAGCCCCAGCATTTT.

The chain joins TRBV3-1 (or the pseudogene TRBV3-2) to TRBJ2-5, with TRBD1 as a possible D gene (6 bases). The CDR3 length is 15 residues. V shed 2 bases and J shed 4 bases, with 14 bases lying between them. The germline gives CDR1 LGHDT, CDR2 YNNKEL (reference sequence). CDR3 DNA sequence: TGTGCCAGCAGCCAATCATTCCTAGGGGGAGAGACCCAGTACTTC. This translates into CASSQSFLGGETQYF.

This clone was seen once. The gene calls are TRBV28 and TRBJ2-5; D unclear. V dropped 3 bases and J dropped 2 bases, with 10 bases sitting between them. Germline CDR1 MDHEN, CDR2 SYDVKM. This CDR3 is built from 14 residues. This CDR3 reads CASSFQATQETQYF. CDR3 nucleotides: TGTGCCAGCAGTTTCCAGGCAACTCAAGAGACCCAGTACTTC.

The genes are TRBV7-3 and TRBJ2-2, with a possible D match to TRBD2 (5 bases). Germline V lookup: CDR1 SGHTA, CDR2 FQGTGA. This CDR3 has 16 amino acids. V lost 5 bases and J lost 1, with 14 bases in between. The CDR3 DNA is TGTGCCAGCAGCCTAGAAGGCGGGTGGAACACCGGGGAGCTGTTTTTT. Translating it yields CASSLEGGWNTGELFF.